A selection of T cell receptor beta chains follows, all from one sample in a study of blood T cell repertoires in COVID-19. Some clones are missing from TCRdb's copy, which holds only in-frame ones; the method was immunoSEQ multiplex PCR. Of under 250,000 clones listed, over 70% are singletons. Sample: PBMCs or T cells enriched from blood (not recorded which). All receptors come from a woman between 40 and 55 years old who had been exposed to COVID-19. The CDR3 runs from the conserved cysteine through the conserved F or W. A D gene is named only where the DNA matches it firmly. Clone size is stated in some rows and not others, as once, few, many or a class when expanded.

TGTGCTAGCAGCGTATCGGGACTAGCGGGGTCAGATACGCAGTATTTT	CASSVSGLAGSDTQYF	TRBV7-7	TRBD2	TRBJ2-3	-
TGTGCCAGCATTCGCAGGGACAGGGTTAAGGCTAGCGGGTCCCGCGAGCAGTTCTTC	CASIRRDRVKASGSREQFF	TRBV2	-	TRBJ2-1	-
TGTGCCAGCAGCTTTTATGCAACTAATGAAAAACTGTTTTTT	CASSFYATNEKLFF	TRBV2	-	TRBJ1-4	-
TGTGCCAGTAGGGATTCGGGACAGGGGACCTATGGCTACACCTTC	CASRDSGQGTYGYTF	TRBV19	TRBD1	TRBJ1-2	-
TGTGCCAGCTCACTCTACACAGGGTCTAGCACAGATACGCAGTATTTT	CASSLYTGSSTDTQYF	TRBV18	-	TRBJ2-3	-
TGTGCCAGCAGTCCCAACAGGGGAGCTCAGGGGTACAATGAGCAGTTCTTC	CASSPNRGAQGYNEQFF	TRBV6-6	TRBD1	TRBJ2-1	-
TGTGCCAGCAGCTTAGAAGGGGTCAGGGGAGCTTTCTTT	CASSLEGVRGAFF	TRBV7-2	-	TRBJ1-1	-
TGTGCCATCAGTGAGTCCATGCGGGAGTCTTTCACAGATACGCAGTATTTT	CAISESMRESFTDTQYF	TRBV10-3	TRBD2	TRBJ2-3	-
TGTGCCATCTCGGATACAGGGGTTGAAGCTTTCTTT	CAISDTGVEAFF	TRBV10-3	TRBD1	TRBJ1-1	-
TGTGCCAGCAGCTTGGCCCAGGGTAACGAGCAGTACTTC	CASSLAQGNEQYF	TRBV5-4	-	TRBJ2-7	few
TGTGCCAGCAGCGTAGGGGGACAGGGTAATCTAAAAAGTCAGCCCCAGCATTTT	CASSVGGQGNLKSQPQHF	TRBV9	TRBD1	TRBJ1-5	-
TGTGCCAGCAGCGATGGACTAAGCTCTGGAAACACCATATATTTT	CASSDGLSSGNTIYF	TRBV6-2/TRBV6-3	-	TRBJ1-3	-
TGTGCCAGCACCCTACAGGGGGCGCGAACCGGGGAGCTGTTTTTT	CASTLQGARTGELFF	TRBV2	TRBD1	TRBJ2-2	-
TGTGCCAGCAGCTTAAGGGGAGGGTATGGTGAGCAGTTCTTC	CASSLRGGYGEQFF	TRBV7-3	TRBD2	TRBJ2-1	-
TGTGCCAGCGATAAAGGCGGGACAACTAATGAAAAACTGTTTTTT	CASDKGGTTNEKLFF	TRBV6-5	-	TRBJ1-4	-
TGTGCCAGCAGTCCACCGACAGGGGGTAGTTCACCCCTCCACTTT	CASSPPTGGSSPLHF	TRBV6-2/TRBV6-3	TRBD1	TRBJ1-6	-
TGTGCCACCAGTGGTTCCCAAGAGGGAGGGGATGGCTACACCTTC	CATSGSQEGGDGYTF	TRBV24-1	-	TRBJ1-2	-
TGTGCCAGCAGTGAGGGGGGTCTCTCAAGGGGTCTCTATGGCTACACCTTC	CASSEGGLSRGLYGYTF	TRBV2	-	TRBJ1-2	-
TGTGCCAGCAGCGAGCGGGAGAGCTACAATGAGCAGTTCTTC	CASSERESYNEQFF	TRBV3-1/TRBV3-2	TRBD2	TRBJ2-1	-
TGTGCCATCAGCTCGGTCCCGGCGGGCTATGGCTACACCTTC	CAISSVPAGYGYTF	TRBV10-3	-	TRBJ1-2	-
TGTGCCAGCAGCCCCCGAAGGACAGGGGTGAGGGATGAGCAGTTCTTC	CASSPRRTGVRDEQFF	TRBV7-8	TRBD1	TRBJ2-1	-
TGTGCCAGCAGCCCCCATAACGGGGGCTACGAGCAGTACTTC	CASSPHNGGYEQYF	TRBV7-2	-	TRBJ2-7	-
TGCGCCAGCAGGCGGGACAGGAAGACCTACAATGAGCAGTTCTTC	CASRRDRKTYNEQFF	TRBV23-1	TRBD1	TRBJ2-1	-
TGTGCCAGCAGTACCCCCGATGGGCCAACCCGAGAGCAGTACTTC	CASSTPDGPTREQYF	TRBV6-6	-	TRBJ2-7	-
TGTGCCAGCAGTGACCCCGACGGGGGTGCCGGGGAGCTGTTTTTT	CASSDPDGGAGELFF	TRBV25-1	-	TRBJ2-2	-
TGTGCCAGCAGCCTGGAACGGAGCAGATCCTACGAGCAGTACTTC	CASSLERSRSYEQYF	TRBV11-2	-	TRBJ2-7	-
TGTGCCAGCAGTTTGTCCGGCGGGAACGAGCAGTACTTC	CASSLSGGNEQYF	TRBV28	-	TRBJ2-7	-
TGTGCCAGCAGTCAGCGGACAGGCCATAGCTCTGGAAACACCATATATTTT	CASSQRTGHSSGNTIYF	TRBV25-1	TRBD1	TRBJ1-3	-
TGTGCCAGCAGCCAAAGGAAGACAGGGAGAATTACATACTCTAGCACAGATACGCAGTATTTT	CASSQRKTGRITYSSTDTQYF	TRBV3-1/TRBV3-2	TRBD1	TRBJ2-3	-
TGTGCCAGCACTGGGTTGGAGGCTGAAGCTTTCTTT	CASTGLEAEAFF	TRBV25-1	-	TRBJ1-1	-
TGCGCCAGCAGCCAAAACGGGGGGCCTTACGAGCAGTACTTC	CASSQNGGPYEQYF	TRBV4-3	-	TRBJ2-7	once
TGTGCCAGTAGGAACGGGATCGCCAATTCACCCCTCCACTTT	CASRNGIANSPLHF	TRBV19	-	TRBJ1-6	once
TGCAGTTTTACAGGGGGAGGAGGCAATGAGCAGTTCTTC	CSFTGGGGNEQFF	TRBV29-1	TRBD1	TRBJ2-1	-
TGTGCCAGTAGTCTGGGACTAGCGGGAGTCTATCCCCCTGAGACCCAGTACTTC	CASSLGLAGVYPPETQYF	TRBV19	TRBD2	TRBJ2-5	-
TGTGCCAGCAGCTTAACAGGGGTATACGAGCAGTACTTC	CASSLTGVYEQYF	TRBV13	TRBD1	TRBJ2-7	-
TGCAGTGCTAGTCTTCCAGGGATCGGTGAAGCTTTCTTT	CSASLPGIGEAFF	TRBV20-1	-	TRBJ1-1	-
TGCGCCAGCAGCCAAGGATGGTTGGGACAGCACAATGAGCAGTTCTTC	CASSQGWLGQHNEQFF	TRBV4-1	TRBD1	TRBJ2-1	-
TGCGCCAGCAGCTATACACTAGCGGGGGGCACAGATACGCAGTATTTT	CASSYTLAGGTDTQYF	TRBV5-1	TRBD2	TRBJ2-3	-
TGTGCCACCAGTGAGTCAACTAGCGGGTTTCGCAATGAGCAGTTCTTC	CATSESTSGFRNEQFF	TRBV24-1	TRBD2	TRBJ2-1	-
TGTGCCAGCACCTCAAGCCTAGCTTACAATGAGCAGTTCTTC	CASTSSLAYNEQFF	TRBV7-2	-	TRBJ2-1	-
TGTGCCAGCAGTACCCTAGCGGGCGCCACAGATACGCAGTATTTT	CASSTLAGATDTQYF	TRBV6-5	TRBD2	TRBJ2-3	-
TGCGCCAGCAGCTTGGGTGGCTCTGAAAAACTGTTTTTT	CASSLGGSEKLFF	TRBV5-1	-	TRBJ1-4	-
TGTGCCAGTAGTTCCCGACAGTCCACTGAAGCTTTCTTT	CASSSRQSTEAFF	TRBV19	-	TRBJ1-1	-
TGTGCCAGCAGTCAGACAGGGGGCTCGAGTGGCTACACCTTC	CASSQTGGSSGYTF	TRBV7-2	TRBD1	TRBJ1-2	-
TGTGCCAGCAGTTTATGGGGGACAGGGGGCAGGGGAAGCAATCAGCCCCAGCATTTT	CASSLWGTGGRGSNQPQHF	TRBV28	TRBD1	TRBJ1-5	-
TGCGCCAGCAGCGCCCGGGACACCGGGGAGCTGTTTTTT	CASSARDTGELFF	TRBV5-1	-	TRBJ2-2	-
TGTGCCAGCAGCAAACAGGGGGCAGGTGGCACTGAAGCTTTCTTT	CASSKQGAGGTEAFF	TRBV9	TRBD1	TRBJ1-1	-
TGCGCCAGCAGCTTGGGTAGTACCCAAGAGACCCAGTACTTC	CASSLGSTQETQYF	TRBV5-1	-	TRBJ2-5	-
TGCGCCAGCAGCCAAGATTGGACTAGCGCGAACACCGGGGAGCTGTTTTTT	CASSQDWTSANTGELFF	TRBV4-3	TRBD2	TRBJ2-2	-
TGTGCCAGCAGCTTGGGGCAGTCCGCCGGGGAGCTGTTTTTT	CASSLGQSAGELFF	TRBV5-1	-	TRBJ2-2	-
TGTGCCAGCAGTCGGACAGGGAAGGGTGGCTACACCTTC	CASSRTGKGGYTF	TRBV2	TRBD1	TRBJ1-2	few
TGTGCCAGCAGTTACCTCCCTATTAATGAAAAACTGTTTTTT	CASSYLPINEKLFF	TRBV6-2/TRBV6-3	-	TRBJ1-4	-